This TCR beta chain was recovered during a study of human T cells and chemical hapten exposure. The CDR3 totals 15 residues. V lost 1 base, J lost 4 bases, and 7 bases stayed unmatched. CDR1 is SGDLS and CDR2 is YYNGEE in the germline V gene. The time point was: pre-sensitization, week 0. The treatment: therapeutic diphenylcyclopropenone sensitization with weekly scalp DPC. Unseparated into fractions, whole blood served as the source from which total RNA was extracted. In the library, unique molecular identifiers were attached to individual cDNA molecules. TCRdb fed the RACE reads into MiXCR, producing one record per CDR3 protein. The sample carries over 300,000 distinct CDR3 sequences, 5.1% recorded once.

Sequencing was performed on whole blood, taken in connection with sensitization to the hapten diphenylcyclopropenone (DPC). The chain joins TRBV9 to TRBJ2-5; 7 bases are shared with TRBD1. This TCR came from a woman aged 45-65 years with alopecia areata. Some clones in this sample may be carry-over from other donors' samples. CDR3 DNA: TGTGCCAGCAGCGTAACAGGGGTTTCCTTAGAGACCCAGTACTTC. This sequence encodes CASSVTGVSLETQYF.